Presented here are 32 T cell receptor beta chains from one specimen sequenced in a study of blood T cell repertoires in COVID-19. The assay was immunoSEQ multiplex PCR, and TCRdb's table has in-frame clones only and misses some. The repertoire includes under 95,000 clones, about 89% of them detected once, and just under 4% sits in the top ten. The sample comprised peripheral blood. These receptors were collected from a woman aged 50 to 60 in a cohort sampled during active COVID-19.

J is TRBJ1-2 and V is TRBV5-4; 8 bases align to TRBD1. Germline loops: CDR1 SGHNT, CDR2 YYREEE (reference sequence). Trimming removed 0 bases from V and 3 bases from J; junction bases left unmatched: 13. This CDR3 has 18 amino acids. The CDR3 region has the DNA TGTGCCAGCAGCTTGGCAGGGGGCAGGTTTGGCGGGGACTATGGCTACACCTTC. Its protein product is CASSLAGGRFGGDYGYTF. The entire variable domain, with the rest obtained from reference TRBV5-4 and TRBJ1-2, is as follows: ETGVTQSPTHLIKTRGQQVTLRCSSQSGHNTVSWYQQALGQGPQFIFQYYREEENGRGNFPPRFSGLQFPNYSSELNVNALELDDSALYLCASSLAGGRFGGDYGYTFGSGTRLTVV.

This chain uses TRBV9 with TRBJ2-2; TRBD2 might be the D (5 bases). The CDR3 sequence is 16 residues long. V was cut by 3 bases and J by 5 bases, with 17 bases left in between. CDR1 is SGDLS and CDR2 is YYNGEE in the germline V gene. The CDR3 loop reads CASSAGGTRLTGELFF. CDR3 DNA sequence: TGTGCCAGCAGCGCGGGTGGAACTAGACTAACCGGGGAGCTGTTTTTT.

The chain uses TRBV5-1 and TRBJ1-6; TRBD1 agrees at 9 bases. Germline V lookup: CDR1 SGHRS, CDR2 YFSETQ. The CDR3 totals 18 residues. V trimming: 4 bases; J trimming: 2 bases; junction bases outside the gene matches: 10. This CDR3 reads CASSGGQGAYTYNSPLHF. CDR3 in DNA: TGCGCCAGCAGCGGGGGACAGGGCGCCTATACCTATAATTCACCCCTCCACTTT. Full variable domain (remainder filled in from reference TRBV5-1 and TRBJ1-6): KAGVTQTPRYLIKTRGQQVTLSCSPISGHRSVSWYQQTPGQGLQFLFEYFSETQRNKGNFPGRFSGRQFSNSRSEMNVSTLELGDSALYLCASSGGQGAYTYNSPLHFGNGTRLTVT.

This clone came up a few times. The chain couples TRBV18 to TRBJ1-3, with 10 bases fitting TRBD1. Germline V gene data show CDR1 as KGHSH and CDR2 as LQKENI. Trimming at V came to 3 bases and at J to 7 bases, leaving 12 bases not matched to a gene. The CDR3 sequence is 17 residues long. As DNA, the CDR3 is TGTGCCAGCTCACCGAATCCGGGACAGGGGCCCCGGAACACCATATATTTT. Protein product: CASSPNPGQGPRNTIYF.

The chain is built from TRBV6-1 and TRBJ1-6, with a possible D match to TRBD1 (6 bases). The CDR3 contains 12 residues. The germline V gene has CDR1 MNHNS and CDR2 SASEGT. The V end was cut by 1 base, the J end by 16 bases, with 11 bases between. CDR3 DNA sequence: TGTGCCAGCAGTGAAGGGGGGCTAGGACTCCACTTT. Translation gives CASSEGGLGLHF.

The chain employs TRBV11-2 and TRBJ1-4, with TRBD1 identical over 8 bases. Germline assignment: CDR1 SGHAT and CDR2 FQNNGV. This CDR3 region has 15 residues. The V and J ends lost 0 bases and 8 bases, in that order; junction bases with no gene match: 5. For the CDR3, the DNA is TGTGCCAGCAGCTTAGAAAGGACAGGGTACGAAAAACTGTTTTTT. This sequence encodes CASSLERTGYEKLFF.

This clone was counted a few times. CDR3 coding DNA: TGTGCCATCAGTGAGGGGCCAGGGTCCGGCTACACCTTC. Protein product: CAISEGPGSGYTF. V gene TRBV10-3 combines with J gene TRBJ1-2; weak D call: TRBD1 (5 bases). Germline CDR1 and CDR2: ENHRY and SYGVKD. The CDR3 sequence is 13 residues long. The ends were cut back, 2 bases at V and 8 bases at J, with 12 bases in the middle.

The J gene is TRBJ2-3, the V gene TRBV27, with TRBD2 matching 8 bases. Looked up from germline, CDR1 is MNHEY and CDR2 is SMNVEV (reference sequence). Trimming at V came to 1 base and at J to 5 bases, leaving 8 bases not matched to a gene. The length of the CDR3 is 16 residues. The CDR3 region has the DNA TGTGCCAGCAGTTTATTCCCGGGGACTAGAGTAGATACGCAGTATTTT. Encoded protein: CASSLFPGTRVDTQYF.

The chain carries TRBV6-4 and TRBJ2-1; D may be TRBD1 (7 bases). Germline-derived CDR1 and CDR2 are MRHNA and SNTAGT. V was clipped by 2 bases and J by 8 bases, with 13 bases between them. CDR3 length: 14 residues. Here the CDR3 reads CASSDPTRGDEQFF. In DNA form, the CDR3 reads TGTGCCAGCAGTGACCCGACCAGGGGGGATGAGCAGTTCTTC.

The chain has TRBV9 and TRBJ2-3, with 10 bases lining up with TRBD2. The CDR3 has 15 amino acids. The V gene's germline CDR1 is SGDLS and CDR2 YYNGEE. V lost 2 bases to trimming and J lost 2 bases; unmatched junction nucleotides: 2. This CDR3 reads CASSVTSGDTDTQYF. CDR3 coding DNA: TGTGCCAGCAGCGTCACTAGCGGGGACACAGATACGCAGTATTTT.

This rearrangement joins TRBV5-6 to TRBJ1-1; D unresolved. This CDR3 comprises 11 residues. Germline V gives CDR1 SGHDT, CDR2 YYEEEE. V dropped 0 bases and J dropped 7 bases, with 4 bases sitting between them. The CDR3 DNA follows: TGTGCCAGCAGCTTGGCCTTTGAAGCTTTCTTT. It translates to CASSLAFEAFF.

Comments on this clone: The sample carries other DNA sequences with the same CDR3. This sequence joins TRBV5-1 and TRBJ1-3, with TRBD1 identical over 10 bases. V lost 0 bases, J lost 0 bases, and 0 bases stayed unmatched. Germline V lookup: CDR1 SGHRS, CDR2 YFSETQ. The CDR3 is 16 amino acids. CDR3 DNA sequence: TGCGCCAGCAGCTTGGGACAGGGGGCCTCTGGAAACACCATATATTTT. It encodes CASSLGQGASGNTIYF.

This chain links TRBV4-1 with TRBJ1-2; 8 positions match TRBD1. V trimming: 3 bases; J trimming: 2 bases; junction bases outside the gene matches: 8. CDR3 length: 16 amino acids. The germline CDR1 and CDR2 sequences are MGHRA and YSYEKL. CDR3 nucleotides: TGCGCCAGCAGCCAGCCGCAGGCAGGGGGCAACTATGGCTACACCTTC. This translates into CASSQPQAGGNYGYTF.

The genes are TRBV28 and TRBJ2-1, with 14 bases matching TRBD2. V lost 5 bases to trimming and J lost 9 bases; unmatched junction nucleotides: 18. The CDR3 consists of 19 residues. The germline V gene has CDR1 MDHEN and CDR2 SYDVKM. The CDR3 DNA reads TGTGCCAGCAGTGCCGGGACTAGCGGGAGTCTGTTACGAGGGGGTGAGCAGTTCTTC. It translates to CASSAGTSGSLLRGGEQFF.

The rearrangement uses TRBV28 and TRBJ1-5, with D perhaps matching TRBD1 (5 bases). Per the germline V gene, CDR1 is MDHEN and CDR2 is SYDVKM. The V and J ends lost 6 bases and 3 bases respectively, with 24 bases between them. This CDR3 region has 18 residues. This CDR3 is CASSRVQGGLQYNQPQHF. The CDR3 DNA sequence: TGTGCCAGCAGCCGGGTGCAGGGAGGGCTCCAATACAATCAGCCCCAGCATTTT.

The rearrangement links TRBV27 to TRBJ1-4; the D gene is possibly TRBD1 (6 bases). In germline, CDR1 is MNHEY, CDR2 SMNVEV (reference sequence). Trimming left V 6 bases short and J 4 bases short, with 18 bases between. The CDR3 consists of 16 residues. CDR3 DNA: TGTGCCAGCAGCCCGACAGGAGCGCCCCGTAATGAAAAACTGTTTTTT. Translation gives CASSPTGAPRNEKLFF.

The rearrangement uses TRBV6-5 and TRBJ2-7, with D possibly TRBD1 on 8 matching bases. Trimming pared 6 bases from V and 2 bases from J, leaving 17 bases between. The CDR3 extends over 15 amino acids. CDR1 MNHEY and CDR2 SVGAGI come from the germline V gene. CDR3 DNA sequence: TGTGCCAGCAGCCCCGGACAGGGAGGGCCCTACGAGCAGTACTTC. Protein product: CASSPGQGGPYEQYF.

CDR3 amino acids: CASDFGTSVDEQFF. DNA of the CDR3: TGTGCCAGCGACTTTGGGACTAGCGTAGATGAGCAGTTCTTC. This chain uses TRBV2 with TRBJ2-1; 10 bases are shared with TRBD2. Germline V gene sequence: CDR1 SNHLY, CDR2 FYNNEI. V was clipped by 8 bases and J by 8 bases; unmatched bases: 9. The CDR3 is 14 residues long.

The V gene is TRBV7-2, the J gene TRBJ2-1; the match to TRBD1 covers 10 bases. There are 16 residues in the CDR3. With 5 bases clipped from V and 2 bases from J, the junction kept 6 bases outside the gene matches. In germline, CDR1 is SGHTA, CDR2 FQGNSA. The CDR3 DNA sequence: TGTGCCAGCAGCCTCGGGGGACAGGGGACCTACAATGAGCAGTTCTTC. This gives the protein CASSLGGQGTYNEQFF.

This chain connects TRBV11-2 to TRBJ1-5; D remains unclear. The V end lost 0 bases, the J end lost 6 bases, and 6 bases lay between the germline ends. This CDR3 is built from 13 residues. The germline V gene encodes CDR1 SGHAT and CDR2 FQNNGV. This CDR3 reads CASSLDLSQPQHF. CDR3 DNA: TGTGCCAGCAGCTTAGATCTAAGTCAGCCCCAGCATTTT.

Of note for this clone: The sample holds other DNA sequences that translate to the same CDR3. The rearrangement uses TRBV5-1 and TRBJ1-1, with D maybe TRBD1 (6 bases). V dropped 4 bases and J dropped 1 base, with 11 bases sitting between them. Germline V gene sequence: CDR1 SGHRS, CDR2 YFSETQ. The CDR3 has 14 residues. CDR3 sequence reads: CASSVGQKNTEAFF. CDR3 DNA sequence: TGCGCCAGCAGCGTTGGACAGAAGAACACTGAAGCTTTCTTT. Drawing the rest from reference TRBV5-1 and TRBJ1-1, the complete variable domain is KAGVTQTPRYLIKTRGQQVTLSCSPISGHRSVSWYQQTPGQGLQFLFEYFSETQRNKGNFPGRFSGRQFSNSRSEMNVSTLELGDSALYLCASSVGQKNTEAFFGQGTRLTVV.

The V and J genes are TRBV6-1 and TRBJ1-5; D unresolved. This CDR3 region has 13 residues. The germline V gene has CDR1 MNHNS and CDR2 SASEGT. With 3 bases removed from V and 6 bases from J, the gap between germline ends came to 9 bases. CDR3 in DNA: TGTGCCAGCAGTGAGGAAGGCGGTCAGCCCCAGCATTTT. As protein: CASSEEGGQPQHF.

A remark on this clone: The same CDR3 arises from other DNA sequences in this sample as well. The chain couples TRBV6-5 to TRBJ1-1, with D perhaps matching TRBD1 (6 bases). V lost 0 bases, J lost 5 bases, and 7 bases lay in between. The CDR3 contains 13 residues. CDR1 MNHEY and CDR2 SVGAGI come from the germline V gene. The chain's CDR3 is CASSYSRGTEAFF. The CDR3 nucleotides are TGTGCCAGCAGTTACTCCAGGGGAACTGAAGCTTTCTTT.

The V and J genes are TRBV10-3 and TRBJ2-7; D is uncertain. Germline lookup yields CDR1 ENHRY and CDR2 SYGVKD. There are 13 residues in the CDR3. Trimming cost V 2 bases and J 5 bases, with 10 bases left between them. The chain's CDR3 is CAISEAVSDEQYF. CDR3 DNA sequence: TGTGCCATCAGTGAGGCGGTGTCCGACGAGCAGTACTTC.

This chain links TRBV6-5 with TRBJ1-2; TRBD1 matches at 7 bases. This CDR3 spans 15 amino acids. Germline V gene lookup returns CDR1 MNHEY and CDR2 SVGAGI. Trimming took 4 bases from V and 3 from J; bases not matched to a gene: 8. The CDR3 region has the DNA TGTGCCAGCAGTTCCCGGGACAGCAGGCACTATGGCTACACCTTC. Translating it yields CASSSRDSRHYGYTF.

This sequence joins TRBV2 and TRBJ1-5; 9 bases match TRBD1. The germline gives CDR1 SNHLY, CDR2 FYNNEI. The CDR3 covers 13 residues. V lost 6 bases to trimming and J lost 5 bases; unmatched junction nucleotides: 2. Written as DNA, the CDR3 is TGTGCCAGCAGCAGGGACAGGGATCAGCCCCAGCATTTT. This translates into CASSRDRDQPQHF.

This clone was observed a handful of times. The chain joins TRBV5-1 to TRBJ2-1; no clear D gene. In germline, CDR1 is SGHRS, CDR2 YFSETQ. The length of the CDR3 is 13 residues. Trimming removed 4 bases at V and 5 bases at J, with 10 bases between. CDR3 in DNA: TGCGCCAGCAGCATCGCACGAGACAATGAGCAGTTCTTC. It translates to CASSIARDNEQFF. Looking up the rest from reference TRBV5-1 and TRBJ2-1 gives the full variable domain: KAGVTQTPRYLIKTRGQQVTLSCSPISGHRSVSWYQQTPGQGLQFLFEYFSETQRNKGNFPGRFSGRQFSNSRSEMNVSTLELGDSALYLCASSIARDNEQFFGPGTRLTVL.

The CDR3 DNA is TGCAGCGTGGGGGCCAGGGGTTATGGCTACACCTTC. It is translated as CSVGARGYGYTF. The chain employs TRBV29-1 and TRBJ1-2; weak D call: TRBD1 (6 bases). The germline V gene encodes CDR1 SQVTM and CDR2 ANQGSEA. This CDR3 contains 12 residues. Trimming took 6 bases from V and 5 from J, leaving 13 bases between them.

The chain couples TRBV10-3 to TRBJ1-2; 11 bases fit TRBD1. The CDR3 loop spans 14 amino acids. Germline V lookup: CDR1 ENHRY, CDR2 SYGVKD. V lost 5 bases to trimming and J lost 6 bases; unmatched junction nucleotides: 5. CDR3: CAISSGQGEHGYTF. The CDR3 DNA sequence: TGTGCCATCAGTTCGGGACAGGGGGAACATGGCTACACCTTC.

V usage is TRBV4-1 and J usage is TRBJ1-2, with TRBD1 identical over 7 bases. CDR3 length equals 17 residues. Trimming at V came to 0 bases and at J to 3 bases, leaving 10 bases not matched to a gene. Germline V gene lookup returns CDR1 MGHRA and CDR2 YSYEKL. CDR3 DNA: TGCGCCAGCAGCCAAGATGTTAAGGCAGGGGGACACTATGGCTACACCTTC. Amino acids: CASSQDVKAGGHYGYTF.

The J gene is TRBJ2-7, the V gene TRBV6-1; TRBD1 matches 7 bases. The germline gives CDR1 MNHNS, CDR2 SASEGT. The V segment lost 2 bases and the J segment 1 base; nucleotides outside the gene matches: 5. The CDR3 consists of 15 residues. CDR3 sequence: CASSESQGPSYEQYF. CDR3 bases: TGTGCCAGCAGTGAATCACAGGGGCCTTCCTACGAGCAGTACTTC.

The chain's CDR3 is CATSRDQGVQPQHF. For the CDR3, the DNA is TGTGCCACCAGCAGAGATCAAGGGGTACAGCCCCAGCATTTT. The rearrangement uses TRBV15 and TRBJ1-5; TRBD1 might be the D (5 bases). The V and J ends lost 0 bases and 7 bases respectively, with 10 bases between them. Germline CDR1 is LNHNV and CDR2 is YYDKDF (reference sequence). The CDR3 covers 14 residues. Using reference TRBV15 and TRBJ1-5 for the parts outside the CDR3, the full variable domain is DAMVIQNPRYQVTQFGKPVTLSCSQTLNHNVMYWYQQKSSQAPKLLFHYYDKDFNNEADTPDNFQSRRPNTSFCFLDIRSPGLGDTAMYLCATSRDQGVQPQHFGDGTRLSIL.